This T cell receptor beta chain appears in the sequencing data of a study of cytomegalovirus exposure and HLA in healthy donors. As to this clone: Antigen specificity is unknown.

The PCR was carried out with 60 Vbeta primers and 13 Jbeta primers. Libraries were prepared by immunoSEQ multiplex PCR; TCRdb keeps only in-frame clonotypes and omits some of them. The sample has 100,000 to 150,000 clones, about 80% seen once. CDR3 size: 14 residues. CDR1 and CDR2 (germline): MNHEY, SVGAGI. V was clipped by 2 bases and J by 12 bases, with 19 bases between them. Study results and limitations: In a later analysis, TCR association rates varied by HLA locus: DRB1 most, HLA-C fewest. When a later analysis was performed, an Asian-associated ancestry cluster reportedly had fewer N-insertions than the 666-donor mean.

The source material was PBMCs. This receptor was identified in a girl aged 2-10 years in good health and CMV-seronegative. The chain is built from TRBV6-5 and TRBJ1-1; no clear D gene. CDR3 nucleotide sequence: TGTGCCAGCAGTTACCGACTAGGACTGGAGATGACTTTCTTT. Translation gives CASSYRLGLEMTFF.